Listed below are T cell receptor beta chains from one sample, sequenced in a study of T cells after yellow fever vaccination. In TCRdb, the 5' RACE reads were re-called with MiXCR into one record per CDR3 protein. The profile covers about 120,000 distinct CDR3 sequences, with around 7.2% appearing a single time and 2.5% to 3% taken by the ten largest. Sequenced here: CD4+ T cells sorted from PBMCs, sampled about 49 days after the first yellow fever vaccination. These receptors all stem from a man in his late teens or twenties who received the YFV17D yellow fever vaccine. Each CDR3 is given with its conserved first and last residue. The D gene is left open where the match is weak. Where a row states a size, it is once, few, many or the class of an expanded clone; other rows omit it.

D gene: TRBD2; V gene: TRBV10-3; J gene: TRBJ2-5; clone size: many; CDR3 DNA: TGTGCCATCAGTGAGTCGGGCGGGGGGGGACAAGAGACCCAGTACTTC; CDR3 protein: CAISESGGGGQETQYF
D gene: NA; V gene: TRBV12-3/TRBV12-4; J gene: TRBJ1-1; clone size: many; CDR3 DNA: TGTGCCAGCAGTTTAGATGGGGCCACTGAAGCTTTCTTT; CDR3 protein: CASSLDGATEAFF
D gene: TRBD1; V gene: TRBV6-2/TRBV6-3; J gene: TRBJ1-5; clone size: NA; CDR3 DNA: TGTGCCAGCAGTTCCGTTGGGGACAGCCGGAATCAGCCCCAGCATTTT; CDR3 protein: CASSSVGDSRNQPQHF
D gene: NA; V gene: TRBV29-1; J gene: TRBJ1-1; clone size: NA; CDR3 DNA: TGCAGCGTTGAAGAGAATACGCGGCCAGTTTACACTGAAGCTTTCTTT; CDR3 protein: CSVEENTRPVYTEAFF
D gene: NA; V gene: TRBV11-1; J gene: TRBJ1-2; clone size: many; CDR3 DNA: TGTGCCAGCAGCAGACAGTTTAACTATGGCTACACCTTC; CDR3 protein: CASSRQFNYGYTF
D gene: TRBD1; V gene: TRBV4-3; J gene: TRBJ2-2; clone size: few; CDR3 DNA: TGCGCCAGCAGCCAAGGGGCATCCGCAGGGGGCTCGGCCGGGGAGCTGTTTTTT; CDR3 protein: CASSQGASAGGSAGELFF
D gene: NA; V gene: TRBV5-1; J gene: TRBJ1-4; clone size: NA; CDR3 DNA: TGCGCCAGCAGCTTCGGGAATCCCCTTGAAAAACTGTTTTTT; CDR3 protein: CASSFGNPLEKLFF
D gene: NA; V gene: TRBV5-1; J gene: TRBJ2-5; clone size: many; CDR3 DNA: TGCGCCAGCTCAGCGGGCCCCAGGGAGACCCAGTACTTC; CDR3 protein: CASSAGPRETQYF
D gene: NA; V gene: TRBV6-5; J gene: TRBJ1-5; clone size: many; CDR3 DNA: TGTGCCAGCAGAATCTCCAGGAATAGCAATCAGCCCCAGCATTTT; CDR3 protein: CASRISRNSNQPQHF
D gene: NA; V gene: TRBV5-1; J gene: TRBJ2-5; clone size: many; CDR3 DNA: TGCGCCAGCAGCTTCGGGAGTACCCAAGAGACCCAGTACTTC; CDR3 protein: CASSFGSTQETQYF
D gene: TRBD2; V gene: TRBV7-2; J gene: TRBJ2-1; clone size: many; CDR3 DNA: TGTGCCAGCAGCCAGCGGGGGGGCCGTTTCGGTGAGCAGTTCTTC; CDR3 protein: CASSQRGGRFGEQFF
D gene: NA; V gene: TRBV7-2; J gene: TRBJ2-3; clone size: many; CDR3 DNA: TGTGCCAGCAGCTTATATGGCGGGGGCTCAGATACGCAGTATTTT; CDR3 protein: CASSLYGGGSDTQYF
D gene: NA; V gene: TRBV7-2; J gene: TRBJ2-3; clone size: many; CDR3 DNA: TGTGCCAGCAGCGAGGGGGGGGGACGTTCGGCAGATACGCAGTATTTT; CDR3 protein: CASSEGGGRSADTQYF